The 10 T cell receptor beta chains given below trace back to one sample, sequenced in a study of blood T cell repertoires in COVID-19. Method: immunoSEQ multiplex PCR; TCRdb's copy keeps in-frame clones and lacks some. The sample holds around 63,000 clones, less than 75% seen once. Sequencing input: peripheral blood. All receptors come from a woman aged 45-65 years with active or convalescent COVID-19.

This clone was found a few times. The chain links TRBV7-9 to TRBJ2-7, with D perhaps matching TRBD2 (6 bases). The CDR3 is 13 amino acids. Germline CDR1 is SEHNR and CDR2 is FQNEAQ (reference sequence). Trimming left V 1 base short and J 6 bases short, with 10 bases between. The CDR3 nucleotides are TGTGCCAGCAGCTTAGACTTGGGGGGCGAGCAGTACTTC. Its translation is CASSLDLGGEQYF.

This clone was picked up many times. The chain recombines TRBV9 with TRBJ2-1; D ambiguous. Trimming pared 3 bases from V and 4 bases from J, leaving 5 bases between. Germline CDR1 and CDR2: SGDLS and YYNGEE. The CDR3 loop spans 12 amino acids. Here the CDR3 DNA reads TGTGCCAGCAGCGCCCATTACAATGAGCAGTTCTTC. Residues: CASSAHYNEQFF.

The chain employs TRBV28 and TRBJ1-1, with a possible D match to TRBD1 (6 bases). CDR1 and CDR2 from the germline V gene are MDHEN and SYDVKM. This CDR3 spans 14 amino acids. The ends were cut back, 8 bases at V and 0 bases at J, with 13 bases in the middle. The CDR3: CASQRTAMNTEAFF. The DNA for the CDR3 is TGTGCCAGCCAACGGACAGCCATGAACACTGAAGCTTTCTTT.

This chain uses TRBV5-8 with TRBJ2-5; weak D call: TRBD2 (6 bases). V lost 2 bases, J lost 3 bases, and 20 bases lay in between. From germline, CDR1 is SGHTS and CDR2 YDEGEE. The CDR3 has 17 residues. This CDR3 reads CASSFGFQPGDKETQYF. The CDR3 DNA is TGTGCCAGCAGCTTCGGGTTCCAGCCGGGAGATAAAGAGACCCAGTACTTC.

The chain has TRBV9 and TRBJ2-1; D is perhaps TRBD2 (6 bases). The CDR3 has 14 amino acids. V lost 1 base, J lost 9 bases, and 14 bases lay in between. Per the germline V gene, CDR1 is SGDLS and CDR2 is YYNGEE. CDR3 sequence: CASSVQRVAGEQFF. The DNA for the CDR3 is TGTGCCAGCAGCGTACAGCGGGTCGCCGGTGAGCAGTTCTTC.

The table lists this clone with many counts. The V and J genes are TRBV18 and TRBJ2-7, with a weak D call TRBD1 (7 bases). This CDR3 comprises 14 residues. Trimming cost V 1 base and J 3 bases, with 10 bases left between them. Germline CDR1 reads KGHSH; CDR2 reads LQKENI. CDR3 region: CASSPRRGDYEQYF. CDR3 coding DNA: TGTGCCAGCTCACCACGCAGGGGGGACTACGAGCAGTACTTC.

In this sample, this clone turned up many times. V gene TRBV7-9 combines with J gene TRBJ2-7; 7 bases line up with TRBD1. CDR3 size: 15 residues. J lost 1 base, V lost 5 bases, and 8 bases had no gene match. Germline V gene sequence: CDR1 SEHNR, CDR2 FQNEAQ (reference sequence). Here the CDR3 reads CASSISTGTSYEQYF. The CDR3 bases are TGTGCCAGCAGCATCTCGACAGGGACGTCCTACGAGCAGTACTTC.

The chain links TRBV5-1 to TRBJ1-1; weak D call: TRBD1 (5 bases). Germline V lookup: CDR1 SGHRS, CDR2 YFSETQ. Deletions cut 0 bases from V and 11 bases from J, with 17 bases between. The CDR3 loop spans 14 amino acids. CDR3 sequence (DNA): TGCGCCAGCAGCTTGGAGGGGCAGCCAAGATCGGCTTTCTTT. Translated, it gives CASSLEGQPRSAFF.

This chain links TRBV18 with TRBJ2-1, with TRBD2 matching 11 bases. CDR3 length: 17 residues. The junction had 14 bases not matched to a gene; V was cut back by 3 bases and J by 10 bases. CDR1 is KGHSH, CDR2 LQKENI, per germline. The CDR3 reads CASSPLRTSGSSGEQFF. Written as DNA, the CDR3 is TGTGCCAGCTCACCCTTACGGACTAGCGGGTCCTCGGGGGAGCAGTTCTTC.

CDR3 residues: CASNDGGLPYGYTF. The CDR3 DNA reads as TGTGCCAGCAATGACGGGGGTCTCCCCTATGGCTACACCTTC. V is TRBV28 and J is TRBJ1-2; tentative D call: TRBD1 (5 bases). The CDR3 length is 14 residues. The V gene's germline CDR1 is MDHEN and CDR2 SYDVKM. V gave up 7 bases and J gave up 4 bases, with 16 bases separating them.